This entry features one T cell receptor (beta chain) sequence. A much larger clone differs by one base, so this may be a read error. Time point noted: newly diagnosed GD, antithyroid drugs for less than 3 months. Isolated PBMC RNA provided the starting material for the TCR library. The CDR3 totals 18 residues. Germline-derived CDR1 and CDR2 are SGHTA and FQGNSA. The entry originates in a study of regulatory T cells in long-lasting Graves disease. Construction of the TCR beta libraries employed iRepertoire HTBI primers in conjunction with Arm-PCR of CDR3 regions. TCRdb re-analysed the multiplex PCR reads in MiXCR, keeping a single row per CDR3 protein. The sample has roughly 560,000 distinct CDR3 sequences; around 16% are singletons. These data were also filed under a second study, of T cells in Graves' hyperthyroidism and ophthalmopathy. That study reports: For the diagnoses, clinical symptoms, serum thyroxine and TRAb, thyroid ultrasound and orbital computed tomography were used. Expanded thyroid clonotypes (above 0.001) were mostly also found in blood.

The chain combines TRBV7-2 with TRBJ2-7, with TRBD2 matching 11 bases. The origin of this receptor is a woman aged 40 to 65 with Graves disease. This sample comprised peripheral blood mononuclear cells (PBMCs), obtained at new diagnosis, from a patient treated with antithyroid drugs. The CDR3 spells CAISLVSSGGTTPYGQYF. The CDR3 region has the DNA TGTGCCATCAGCTTAGTTTCTAGCGGGGGGACAACCCCCTACGGGCAGTACTTC. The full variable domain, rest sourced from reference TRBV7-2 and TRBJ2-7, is GAGVSQSPSNKVTEKGKDVELRCDPISGHTALYWYRQSLGQGLEFLIYFQGNSAPDKSGLPSDRFSAERTGGSVSTLTIQRTQQEDSAVYLCAISLVSSGGTTPYGQYFGPGTRLTVT.